What follows are 7 T cell receptor beta chains derived from one specimen sequenced in a study of T cells in Graves' hyperthyroidism and ophthalmopathy. Amplified regions were TCR beta CDR3 sequences from RNA transcripts. The primer set for the first-round RT-PCR of the TCR CDR3 was HTBI. TCRdb independently ran MiXCR on the multiplex PCR reads; one entry per CDR3 protein. The table lists 370,000 or so distinct CDR3 sequences, 15% to 17% of them singletons. The sequencing sample was made of blood. The origin of the receptors is a young woman with Graves' hyperthyroidism that later progressed to Graves' ophthalmopathy.

This clonotype showed up just once. The rearrangement joins TRBV20-1 to TRBJ1-1; D gene uncertain. Trimming removed 4 bases from V and 2 bases from J, with 5 bases in between. Germline V gene sequence: CDR1 DFQATT, CDR2 SNEGSKA (reference sequence). The CDR3 is 11 residues long. The CDR3 protein is CSAKKNTEAFF. The CDR3 nucleotides read TGCAGTGCTAAGAAAAACACTGAAGCTTTCTTT.

The chain recombines TRBV19 with TRBJ2-1, with 9 bases fitting TRBD2. The CDR3 extends over 14 amino acids. Germline-derived CDR1 and CDR2 are LNHDA and SQIVND (reference sequence). The trim removed 6 bases at V and 8 bases at J, leaving 8 bases unmatched. The CDR3: CASSAIAGVHEQFF. The CDR3 DNA sequence: TGTGCCAGTAGCGCGATAGCGGGAGTACATGAGCAGTTCTTC.

This clonotype was seen more than once but under ten times. The chain recombines TRBV28 with TRBJ1-2, with 7 bases fitting TRBD1. V trimming: 6 bases; J trimming: 6 bases; junction bases outside the gene matches: 10. The V gene's germline CDR1 is MDHEN and CDR2 SYDVKM. The CDR3 loop spans 14 amino acids. CDR3 sequence: CASSQPGQSDGYTF. CDR3 bases: TGTGCCAGCAGCCAGCCGGGACAGAGTGATGGCTACACCTTC.

At least ten counts were recorded for this clonotype. The chain is built from TRBV2 and TRBJ2-7; 12 nucleotides agree with TRBD2. The CDR3 extends over 15 amino acids. After removal of 10 bases from V and 5 bases from J, the junction contained 12 bases not matched to a gene. Per germline, CDR1 SNHLY and CDR2 FYNNEI. CDR3 coding DNA: TGTGCCATTACGAGACTAGCGGGAGTGCCCAACGAGCAGTACTTC. This sequence encodes CAITRLAGVPNEQYF. Variable domain in full (rest from reference TRBV2 and TRBJ2-7): EPEVTQTPSHQVTQMGQEVILRCVPISNHLYFYWYRQILGQKVEFLVSFYNNEISEKSEIFDDQFSVERPDGSNFTLKIRSTKLEDSAMYFCAITRLAGVPNEQYFGPGTRLTVT.

Ten or more counts support this clonotype. The chain carries TRBV6-2 or TRBV6-3 and TRBJ2-7, with D maybe TRBD2 (5 bases). The ends were cut back, 8 bases at V and 6 bases at J, with 11 bases in the middle. Germline V gene lookup returns CDR1 MNHEY and CDR2 SVGEGT. The CDR3 length is 11 residues. The CDR3 nucleotides read TGTGCCAGCTCTAAACGGGGCGAGCAGTACTTC. Translated, it gives CASSKRGEQYF.

This clonotype was detected ten times or more. The chain has TRBV10-3 and TRBJ1-2, with D maybe TRBD1 (6 bases). The CDR3 length is 15 residues. Trimming removed 3 bases at V and 4 bases at J, with 15 bases between. The germline V gene encodes CDR1 ENHRY and CDR2 SYGVKD. In DNA form, the CDR3 reads TGTGCCATCAGTGAACTGGGGCAGGGGAGCTATGGCTACACCTTC. Encoded protein: CAISELGQGSYGYTF.

This chain uses TRBV27 with TRBJ1-6, with D perhaps TRBD1 (6 bases). V was pared by 2 bases and J by 8 bases, with 13 bases between. The CDR3 length is 15 residues. CDR1 and CDR2 (germline): MNHEY, SMNVEV (reference sequence). DNA for the CDR3: TGTGCCAGCAGTTTAGGTCAGGGGTTTGATTCACCCCTCCACTTT. Residues: CASSLGQGFDSPLHF.